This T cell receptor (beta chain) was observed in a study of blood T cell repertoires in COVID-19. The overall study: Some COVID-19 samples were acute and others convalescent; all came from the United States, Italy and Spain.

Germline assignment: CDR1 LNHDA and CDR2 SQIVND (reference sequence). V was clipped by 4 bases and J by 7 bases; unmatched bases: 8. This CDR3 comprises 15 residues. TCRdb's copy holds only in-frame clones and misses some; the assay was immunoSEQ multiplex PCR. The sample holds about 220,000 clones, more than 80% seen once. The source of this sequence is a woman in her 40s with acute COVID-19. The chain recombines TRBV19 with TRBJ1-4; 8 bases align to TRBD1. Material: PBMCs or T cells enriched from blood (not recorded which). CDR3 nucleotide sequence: TGTGCCAGTAGTACAACAGGGGGAATCGGTGAAAAACTGTTTTTT. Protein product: CASSTTGGIGEKLFF.